Detailed here is one T cell receptor (beta chain). Its antigen has not been determined. A much larger clone is a single base away; this may be a read error. The CDR3 does not close with the conserved phenylalanine or tryptophan, likely indicating a read error. Using a constant-region primer and ProtoScript II reverse transcriptase, TCRbeta-specific cDNA was reverse-transcribed from about 0.45 ug total RNA. The TCRbeta libraries were prepared through three rounds of nested multiplex PCR following a slightly modified ARM-PCR procedure. The first two PCR rounds used multiplex TRBV1-TRBV30 forward primers with a Cbeta reverse primer, each for approximately 11 cycles. Sample barcodes and Illumina adapters were added in a final 25-cycle PCR using Deep VentR polymerase. Amplicons of 200-500 bp were gel-purified with a QIAquick gel extraction kit before sequencing. An Illumina HiSeq 2500 was used to sequence the TCRbeta amplicons with 250-bp paired-end reads. In the original analysis: Quality trimming of reads was performed with Trimmomatic v0.33, and paired reads were merged with FLASH v1.2.11 so that full CDR3 sequences could be recovered. V, D and J germline segments were assigned to the rearranged TCRbeta sequences using MiGEC v1.2.1b. Clonotype statistics, along with Shannon-Wiener diversity indices, were calculated using VDJtools v1.0.0. To reduce sampling bias, subsequent analyses other than the diversity analysis used only the 250 most abundant clonotypes in each sample. The public reads were reprocessed in TCRdb via fastp at Q25 and MiXCR, keeping in-frame beta chains. One record per CDR3 amino acid sequence lists the most common genes and DNA. What appears here as the V and J calls and clone size reflects TCRdb's work, not the paper's. The sample contains tens of thousands of distinct CDR3 sequences, 60% to 80% of them found a single time. 25% to 40% of the sample belongs to the ten largest clones.

The data originate from a study of tumor-infiltrating lymphocytes in primary liver carcinoma (dated by TCRdb to the late 2010s). Some background on the complete study: Of the five patients (three men and two women, aged 30 to 69 years), four had hepatocellular carcinoma and one had combined HCC and intrahepatic cholangiocarcinoma. The tumors of the five patients were staged as T1-T3 N0M0, with maximum diameters ranging from about 4 to 11 cm. Each sample produced about 3.5 to 7.13 million productive TCRbeta reads, and read depth showed no significant difference between tissue types. Across five regions of each liver tumor, along with adjacent normal tissue and blood, the study brought together TCRbeta repertoire sequencing, expression microarrays and whole-exome sequencing. TCRbeta repertoire sequencing covered roughly 35 specimens from 5 patients: 25 tumor regions, 5 adjacent noncancerous liver tissues and 5 peripheral blood samples. The 25 to 30 tumor region samples were profiled with Agilent mRNA microarrays so that TCRbeta repertoire diversity could be related to the local molecular phenotype. High reproducibility was observed for the technical replicate repertoires, with mean shared-clone rates approximately 0.9 and correlation coefficients above 0.95. Overall study results and their limits: Only roughly 7-25% of top clones appeared in all five regions of a tumor, which suggests that tumor-infiltrating T cells are spatially heterogeneous. Repertoire overlap was found to be higher between tumor regions (mean around 36%) than between tumor-adjacent (about 17%) or tumor-blood (about 14%) pairs, consistent with antigen-driven expansion. Only the TCR beta chain was sequenced, which likely underestimates true repertoire diversity because unpaired alpha chains were not captured. Bulk unsorted samples precluded comparing CD4+ and CD8+ T cell repertoires. The top 250 clones accounted for a significantly greater share of the repertoire in tumors than in blood (p = 0.039). Only 4 or 5 patients were included in the study, and the authors note that the findings should be validated in a larger study.

Without any cell sorting, total RNA and DNA were co-extracted from roughly 20-30 mg of bulk tissue using the AllPrep DNA/RNA mini kit. Between late 2015 and early 2016, a handful of patients in China with histopathologically diagnosed primary liver carcinoma had surgical resection. Chronic HBV infection was present in the patients, and the patients were treatment-naive at sampling. Each tumor was sampled at five spatially separated regions: the tumor centre plus the superior, inferior, left-lateral and right-lateral poles. Histology showed that every tumor sample contained more than 85% viable tumor cells. Pieces of fresh tumor and adjacent tissue were cut in half, with one half kept in RNAlater at -80 degrees C and the other half sent for histology. The V and J ends are trimmed by 2 bases and 7 bases, leaving 6 bases between them. The CDR3 has 11 amino acids, counting both end residues. Left in the record is the CDR3 DNA by itself, 33 bases read in frame from the first base. The germline V gene (reference sequence) provides CDR1 PRHDT and CDR2 FYEKMQ.

The sequence joins TRBV13 to TRBJ2-7, with no D gene named confidently. Sequenced material: liver tumor tissue from sampling region 3. In light of the paper, this sample's cell subset or site label describes: tumor region T3, left-lateral pole. This sequence originates from a woman between 25 and 40 years old with primary liver carcinoma and hepatitis B virus infection. The CDR3 protein sequence reads: CASSLRGEQYL. The sequence in DNA is TGTGCCAGCAGCTTACGCGGTGAGCAGTACTTA.